This is a list of T cell receptor beta chains from one sample in a study of regulatory T cells in long-lasting Graves disease. From the multiplex PCR reads, TCRdb called clonotypes with MiXCR, one entry per CDR3 protein. The sample lists some 600,000 distinct CDR3 sequences, 15% to 20% occurring once. A further study also used this sample, focusing on T cells in Graves' hyperthyroidism and ophthalmopathy.

The specimen comprised peripheral blood mononuclear cells (PBMCs), sampled at new diagnosis, from a patient treated with antithyroid drugs. Receptor source: a man younger than 35 with Graves disease. CDR3s leave out the opening cysteine and the closing phenylalanine or tryptophan. The D gene is left open where the match is weak.

d_gene: .
v_gene: TRBV7-9
j_gene: TRBJ1-6
CDR3aa: ASSSSTGITSPLH

d_gene: TRBD2
v_gene: TRBV20-1
j_gene: TRBJ2-7
CDR3aa: SARDLLAGAYEQY

d_gene: .
v_gene: TRBV11-3
j_gene: TRBJ2-1
CDR3aa: ASSLSRSVQF

d_gene: .
v_gene: TRBV14
j_gene: TRBJ1-1
CDR3aa: ASSRRRATEAF

d_gene: .
v_gene: TRBV3-1
j_gene: TRBJ2-4
CDR3aa: ASSQGKGRAAKNIQY

d_gene: .
v_gene: TRBV7-9
j_gene: TRBJ1-1
CDR3aa: ATSGGRVEAF

d_gene: TRBD2
v_gene: TRBV11-2
j_gene: TRBJ2-1
CDR3aa: ASSQGLAGPSEQF

d_gene: .
v_gene: TRBV18
j_gene: TRBJ1-1
CDR3aa: ASSSGTASTEAF

d_gene: .
v_gene: TRBV29-1
j_gene: TRBJ1-1
CDR3aa: SVESEMNTEAF

d_gene: .
v_gene: TRBV7-3
j_gene: TRBJ2-3
CDR3aa: ASSFMRTDTQY

d_gene: .
v_gene: TRBV5-1
j_gene: TRBJ1-1
CDR3aa: ASSLEQMGTEAF

d_gene: .
v_gene: TRBV27
j_gene: TRBJ2-7
CDR3aa: ASSLEAGLPYEQY

d_gene: .
v_gene: TRBV19
j_gene: TRBJ2-5
CDR3aa: ASSIRAAQETQY

d_gene: .
v_gene: TRBV28
j_gene: TRBJ2-6
CDR3aa: ASSLGRGRTGANVLT

d_gene: TRBD1
v_gene: TRBV24-1
j_gene: .
CDR3aa: ATSEAPGQGQY

d_gene: .
v_gene: TRBV10-3
j_gene: TRBJ2-7
CDR3aa: AISESGGDPYEQY

d_gene: .
v_gene: TRBV29-1
j_gene: TRBJ2-7
CDR3aa: SVESPASYEQY

d_gene: .
v_gene: TRBV5-6
j_gene: TRBJ1-1
CDR3aa: ASRPPGANTEAF

d_gene: TRBD1
v_gene: TRBV7-8
j_gene: TRBJ1-3
CDR3aa: ASSALRWFGRGISGNTIY

d_gene: TRBD2
v_gene: TRBV7-3
j_gene: TRBJ2-3
CDR3aa: ASSPIAGGPDTQY

d_gene: TRBD1
v_gene: TRBV28
j_gene: TRBJ2-7
CDR3aa: ATSEGASYEQY

d_gene: TRBD2
v_gene: TRBV19
j_gene: .
CDR3aa: ASSTTSGSSYNEQY

d_gene: .
v_gene: TRBV29-1
j_gene: TRBJ2-7
CDR3aa: SVEGGYEQY

d_gene: .
v_gene: TRBV20-1
j_gene: TRBJ2-7
CDR3aa: SARAGSSLEQY

d_gene: TRBD1
v_gene: TRBV24-1
j_gene: TRBJ2-3
CDR3aa: ATSGDRGTDTQY

d_gene: .
v_gene: TRBV30
j_gene: TRBJ1-2
CDR3aa: AWSNQALYGYT

d_gene: .
v_gene: TRBV12-3/TRBV12-4
j_gene: TRBJ1-5
CDR3aa: ASTPSSNQPRH

d_gene: .
v_gene: TRBV13
j_gene: TRBJ1-1
CDR3aa: ASSSPPGNTEAF

d_gene: TRBD2
v_gene: TRBV2
j_gene: TRBJ2-1
CDR3aa: ASSEGPGRITREGRYNEQF

d_gene: .
v_gene: TRBV7-9
j_gene: TRBJ2-7
CDR3aa: ASSSPRDSYEQY

d_gene: TRBD2
v_gene: TRBV28
j_gene: TRBJ2-1
CDR3aa: ASSFDGLAGTSYNEQF

d_gene: TRBD2
v_gene: TRBV7-9
j_gene: TRBJ2-3
CDR3aa: ASSPPTSNAPDTQY

d_gene: TRBD1
v_gene: TRBV6-5
j_gene: TRBJ1-1
CDR3aa: ASSYSGAGGRETEAF

d_gene: .
v_gene: TRBV30
j_gene: TRBJ2-7
CDR3aa: AWGPEVSYEQY

d_gene: .
v_gene: TRBV29-1
j_gene: TRBJ2-7
CDR3aa: SVVSVDEQY

d_gene: .
v_gene: TRBV12-3/TRBV12-4
j_gene: TRBJ2-7
CDR3aa: ASSLSPAGEQY

d_gene: TRBD2
v_gene: TRBV20-1
j_gene: TRBJ2-3
CDR3aa: SARTSGRAADTQY

d_gene: .
v_gene: TRBV5-1
j_gene: TRBJ1-1
CDR3aa: ASSFTANTEAF